The TCR beta chain described here comes from a study of shared clonotypes between healthy human individuals. Study in general: CD4 naive and CD4 memory each took three plates per donor, while CD8 naive took two and CD8 memory one.

The CDR3 is 15 residues long. V was pared by 4 bases and J by 5 bases, with 7 bases of the junction left unmatched. Germline CDR1 reads SGHRS; CDR2 reads YFSETQ. Findings of the study overall: Memory subsets generally showed lower estimated richness than naive subsets. A reduction in generation probabilities was seen for non-shared clonotypes relative to those shared by all four donors.

Concerning this clone itself: The antigen is not known.

The study ran the assay at deep level. Clones were read by immunoSEQ multiplex PCR, and TCRdb kept only the in-frame ones, dropping some. Found here are 2.3 million or so clones, over 90% of them singletons; the top ten hold approximately 0.4%. This clonotype originated in a man aged 18 to 35 in good health. Some clones in this sample may be carry-over from other donors' samples. The J gene is TRBJ2-3, the V gene TRBV5-1, with TRBD2 matching 10 bases. Sequences were obtained from naive CD4+ T cells from PBMCs. Subset of the sample: CD45RA+ positively selected. For the CDR3, the DNA is TGCGCCAGCAGCGGGCAGCGGGAGGGCCGAGATACGCAGTATTTT. Its translation: CASSGQREGRDTQYF.